This paragraph covers one T cell receptor beta chain sequence. Antigen specificity is unknown. This sample is part of a study of cytomegalovirus exposure and HLA in healthy donors. Germline V CDR1 and CDR2: SGHRS, YFSETQ. V lost 1 base, J lost 2 bases, and 10 bases lay in between. This CDR3 has 14 amino acids. Overall study findings and caveats: For presence/absence analyses, sequencing depth was assumed to be roughly uniform across donors. Later work found that TCR association rates differed between HLA loci; DRB1 had the most and HLA-C the fewest.

A multiplex PCR was run with 60 Vbeta primers and 13 Jbeta primers. Sequencing used immunoSEQ multiplex PCR; TCRdb keeps in-frame clones, though not all of them. The sample carries about 200,000 clones, approximately 78% recorded once. The origin of this receptor is a man between 25 and 39 years old in good health and CMV-seronegative. The material sequenced was PBMCs. This sequence joins TRBV5-1 and TRBJ2-7; tentatively, D is TRBD1 (6 bases). CDR3 sequence: CASSLQSGAYEQYF. In DNA form, the CDR3 reads TGCGCCAGCAGCTTGCAGTCAGGGGCCTACGAGCAGTACTTC.